This T cell receptor (beta chain) emerged from a study of Graves' ophthalmopathy and Graves' hyperthyroidism. Points from the study as a whole: In separating ophthalmopathy from stable hyperthyroidism, a 13-signature model achieved 85% to 90% sensitivity and around 81% specificity. Most expanded clonotypes in thyroid above 0.001 frequency also showed up in blood.

Germline assignment: CDR1 MNHEY and CDR2 SMNVEV (reference sequence). V dropped 8 bases and J dropped 0 bases, with 18 bases sitting between them. The CDR3 is 16 amino acids. About this clonotype: Its antigen is as yet unknown.

If patients had other autoimmune diseases, uncontrolled infections, pregnancy or lactation, they were excluded. Amplification targeted the TCR beta CDR3 regions, with RNA transcripts as the source material. First-round RT-PCR employed HTBI primers, with a second-round multiplex PCR after it. One entry per CDR3 protein results from TCRdb running MiXCR on the multiplex PCR reads. This sample yields hundreds of thousands of distinct CDR3 sequences, of which around 21% are seen a single time; roughly 3% belongs to the top ten. The sequence came from a woman aged 18-29 years with stable Graves' hyperthyroidism. The V gene is TRBV27, the J gene TRBJ2-3; D may be TRBD1 or TRBD2 (5 bases each). The specimen was peripheral blood. The CDR3, as DNA: TGTGCCAGCTCTACGTTCCGGGACCATAGCACAGATACGCAGTATTTT. It specifies CASSTFRDHSTDTQYF.